The 23 T cell receptor beta chains presented below share a single source sample, sequenced in a study of beta chain features in type 1 diabetes. All of the isolated RNA was reverse transcribed, so expressed TCRB transcripts were sequenced. Assay used: immunoSEQ multiplex PCR; TCRdb lists only in-frame clones, some missing. The repertoire holds hundreds of thousands of clones, with more than 13% as singletons. No antigen has been assigned to these receptors. Study-level results: People with Type 1 diabetes carried modestly yet significantly shorter TCRB CDR3s in all four CD4+ subsets.

What was sequenced was naive CD4+ T cells from blood. These receptor sequences come from a man aged 18 to 30 with type 1 diabetes.

The chain is built from TRBV27 and TRBJ1-2, with D possibly TRBD1 on 6 matching bases. Trimming cost V 4 bases and J 8 bases, with 20 bases left between them. CDR1 and CDR2 from the germline V gene are MNHEY and SMNVEV (reference sequence). The CDR3 consists of 15 residues. The CDR3 sequence is CASSSPSLGARGYTF. The CDR3 coding sequence is TGTGCCAGCAGTTCCCCTTCTCTGGGGGCCCGCGGCTACACCTTC.

This clone has a handful of counts. V gene TRBV11-1 combines with J gene TRBJ2-2; D remains ambiguous. V was shortened by 0 bases and J by 8 bases, with 19 bases between the two germline ends. Germline-derived CDR1 and CDR2 are SGHAT and FQDESV (reference sequence). This CDR3 region has 17 residues. Here the CDR3 DNA reads TGTGCCAGCAGCTTAGCGCGCTCGGTCCTGATACTTGGGGAGCTGTTTTTT. Residues: CASSLARSVLILGELFF.

The V gene is TRBV7-9, the J gene TRBJ2-7; D uncertain. CDR1 SEHNR and CDR2 FQNEAQ come from the germline V gene (reference sequence). Trimming pared 5 bases from V and 2 bases from J, leaving 16 bases between. The CDR3 is 15 amino acids. The CDR3 nucleotides are TGTGCCAGCAGCAGGCCTCGGACGGGTACCTACGAGCAGTACTTC. Protein: CASSRPRTGTYEQYF.

The chain employs TRBV11-3 and TRBJ2-1, with D perhaps matching TRBD2 (5 bases). Trimming took 0 bases from V and 1 from J, leaving 7 bases between them. Germline V gene data show CDR1 as SGHNT and CDR2 as YENEEA. The CDR3 spans 15 residues. CDR3 amino acids: CASSLDRGSYNEQFF. The CDR3 DNA sequence: TGTGCCAGCAGCTTAGACCGGGGTTCCTACAATGAGCAGTTCTTC. The entire variable domain, with the rest obtained from reference TRBV11-3 and TRBJ2-1, is as follows: EAGVVQSPRYKIIEKKQPVAFWCNPISGHNTLYWYLQNLGQGPELLIRYENEEAVDDSQLPKDRFSAERLKGVDSTLKIQPAELGDSAVYLCASSLDRGSYNEQFFGPGTRLTVL.

There are a few counts of this clone. CDR3 DNA: TGCAGCGTTGAGCGGTTTAGAACTAATGAAAAACTGTTTTTT. Translation: CSVERFRTNEKLFF. This chain links TRBV29-1 with TRBJ1-4; D gene ambiguous. V gave up 3 bases and J gave up 1 base, with 9 bases separating them. This CDR3 comprises 14 residues. Looked up from germline, CDR1 is SQVTM and CDR2 is ANQGSEA.

The table lists this clone with a count of one. This chain links TRBV29-1 with TRBJ1-2; D ambiguous. Trimming took off 5 bases at V and 4 bases at J, with 8 bases between the two ends. This CDR3 has 11 residues. Germline V CDR1 and CDR2: SQVTM, ANQGSEA. CDR3 loop: CSVFDGYGYTF. For the CDR3, the DNA is TGCAGCGTTTTTGACGGCTATGGCTACACCTTC. The full variable domain, its missing parts supplied by reference TRBV29-1 and TRBJ1-2, is SAVISQKPSRDICQRGTSLTIQCQVDSQVTMMFWYRQQPGQSLTLIATANQGSEATYESGFVIDKFPISRPNLTFSTLTVSNMSPEDSSIYLCSVFDGYGYTFGSGTRLTVV.

This clone was observed a handful of times. This rearrangement joins TRBV7-2 to TRBJ2-5; D is ambiguous. In germline, CDR1 is SGHTA, CDR2 FQGNSA. This CDR3 has 14 amino acids. Trimming pared 4 bases from V and 4 bases from J, leaving 13 bases between. CDR3 bases: TGTGCCAGCAGCTGGAGCCTGGGTGCAGAGACCCAGTACTTC. This encodes CASSWSLGAETQYF. Looking up the rest from reference TRBV7-2 and TRBJ2-5 gives the full variable domain: GAGVSQSPSNKVTEKGKDVELRCDPISGHTALYWYRQSLGQGLEFLIYFQGNSAPDKSGLPSDRFSAERTGGSVSTLTIQRTQQEDSAVYLCASSWSLGAETQYFGPGTRLLVL.

This clone was observed a handful of times. The genes are TRBV29-1 and TRBJ2-3; no reliable D call. This CDR3 is built from 13 residues. The germline V and J ends were trimmed by 0 bases and 3 bases, with 7 bases remaining between them. Germline assignment: CDR1 SQVTM and CDR2 ANQGSEA. CDR3 amino acids: CSVEEVLTDTQYF. In DNA form, the CDR3 reads TGCAGCGTTGAAGAGGTACTGACAGATACGCAGTATTTT.

The chain couples TRBV5-1 to TRBJ2-6; D not certain. The CDR3 has 17 amino acids. With 0 bases removed from V and 0 bases from J, the gap between germline ends came to 10 bases. Germline assignment: CDR1 SGHRS and CDR2 YFSETQ. CDR3 coding DNA: TGCGCCAGCAGCTTGGTAGACGGATACTCTGGGGCCAACGTCCTGACTTTC. This codes for CASSLVDGYSGANVLTF.

A few counts support this clone. The chain links TRBV6-5 to TRBJ1-2, with D tentatively TRBD1 (5 bases). The CDR3 covers 14 residues. Germline-derived CDR1 and CDR2 are MNHEY and SVGAGI. V lost 6 bases and J 2 bases, leaving 13 bases between the germline ends. For the CDR3, the DNA is TGTGCCAGCAGATTGCTGGGACGGAACTATGGCTACACCTTC. It translates to CASRLLGRNYGYTF.

This clone turned up a few times. The chain has TRBV21-1 and TRBJ2-2; TRBD1 reflects the table's D call only, with no check against the DNA. TRBV21-1 constitutes a pseudogene. This CDR3 region has 14 residues. Here the CDR3 reads CASSPPGQTGELFF. In nucleotides, the CDR3 is TGTGCCAGCAGCCCCCCTGGACAGACCGGGGAGCTGTTTTTT.

The chain couples TRBV5-4 to TRBJ2-3; TRBD1 matches 9 bases. Germline V lookup: CDR1 SGHNT, CDR2 YYREEE (reference sequence). Losses at the gene ends were 4 bases for V and 2 bases for J; bases not matched to a gene: 14. The CDR3 length is 18 residues. The CDR3 is CASSPGQGKGRNTDTQYF. CDR3 bases: TGTGCCAGCAGCCCGGGACAGGGAAAGGGAAGGAACACAGATACGCAGTATTTT.

This clone was detected a few times. J is TRBJ2-7 and V is TRBV11-1; D is undetermined. The CDR3 covers 12 residues. CDR1 and CDR2 (germline): SGHAT, FQDESV (reference sequence). Trimming cost V 5 bases and J 2 bases, with 7 bases left between them. The CDR3 bases are TGTGCCAGCAGCCTCGGCACCTACGAGCAGTACTTC. Protein product: CASSLGTYEQYF.

This chain links TRBV4-2 with TRBJ1-1; no clear D gene. The CDR3 consists of 13 residues. Germline CDR1 LGHNA, CDR2 YNFKEQ. V was pared by 0 bases and J by 6 bases, with 8 bases between. The CDR3: CASSQDRGSEAFF. The CDR3 DNA reads as TGTGCCAGCAGCCAAGATCGAGGCTCTGAAGCTTTCTTT.

This clone was counted only a few times. The genes are TRBV4-3 and TRBJ1-2; D is perhaps TRBD1 (5 bases). V lost 3 bases, J lost 4 bases, and 9 bases lay in between. From germline, CDR1 is LGHNA and CDR2 YSLEER. CDR3 length equals 13 residues. CDR3 protein: CASSQDQGYGYTF. The DNA for the CDR3 is TGCGCCAGCAGCCAGGATCAGGGCTATGGCTACACCTTC.

This clone was seen a handful of times. This chain links TRBV30 with TRBJ1-6, with D tentatively TRBD1 (5 bases). The V gene lost 0 bases and the J gene lost 7 bases, with 7 bases spanning the gap. The CDR3 consists of 13 residues. Looked up from germline, CDR1 is GTSNPN and CDR2 is SVGIG (reference sequence). CDR3 DNA sequence: TGTGCCTGGAGTGTCGAGGGGAATTCACCCCTCCACTTT. Its translation: CAWSVEGNSPLHF.

This clone was picked up a small number of times. The chain couples TRBV19 to TRBJ1-1, with 9 bases lining up with TRBD1. V was pared by 8 bases and J by 5 bases, with 9 bases of the junction left unmatched. Germline V gene sequence: CDR1 LNHDA, CDR2 SQIVND (reference sequence). The CDR3 is 14 residues long. CDR3 region: CASGGQGSWTEAFF. The CDR3 nucleotides are TGTGCCAGTGGGGGACAGGGATCGTGGACTGAAGCTTTCTTT.

V gene TRBV19 combines with J gene TRBJ1-1; the D gene is possibly TRBD1 (5 bases). Germline-derived CDR1 and CDR2 are LNHDA and SQIVND (reference sequence). The CDR3 is 12 residues long. Trimming cost V 10 bases and J 1 base, with 10 bases left between them. CDR3 loop: CANWGGNTEAFF. The DNA for the CDR3 is TGTGCCAATTGGGGCGGGAACACTGAAGCTTTCTTT. The variable domain in full, with the rest retrieved from reference TRBV19 and TRBJ1-1, is DGGITQSPKYLFRKEGQNVTLSCEQNLNHDAMYWYRQDPGQGLRLIYYSQIVNDFQKGDIAEGYSVSREKKESFPLTVTSAQKNPTAFYLCANWGGNTEAFFGQGTRLTVV.

The genes are TRBV9 and TRBJ2-2; 8 bases match TRBD1. J was trimmed by 0 bases and V by 1 base; bases with no gene match: 2. In germline, CDR1 is SGDLS, CDR2 YYNGEE. The CDR3 runs 16 residues. The CDR3 reads CASSVQGASNTGELFF. CDR3 bases: TGTGCCAGCAGCGTACAGGGGGCGTCGAACACCGGGGAGCTGTTTTTT.

The V gene is TRBV28, the J gene TRBJ2-7; weak D call: TRBD2 (5 bases). Trimming took 3 bases from V and 1 from J, leaving 19 bases between them. CDR1 and CDR2 from the germline V gene are MDHEN and SYDVKM. The CDR3 is 17 residues long. Written as DNA, the CDR3 is TGTGCCAGCAGTTTTTTACCGGGAATTTTGACATCCTACGAGCAGTACTTC. Translating gives CASSFLPGILTSYEQYF.

This chain uses TRBV5-8 with TRBJ2-3; D perhaps matches TRBD2 (6 bases). Germline loops: CDR1 SGHTS, CDR2 YDEGEE. The length of the CDR3 is 16 residues. V was pared by 0 bases and J by 6 bases, with 17 bases between. The DNA for the CDR3 is TGTGCCAGCAGCTTGGCGGGCACTAGCTGGGAGGATACGCAGTATTTT. Its protein is CASSLAGTSWEDTQYF.

Concerning this clone: At one of its ends the junction is not consistent with the germline gene, which may arise from a read error. The chain has TRBV7-7 and TRBJ2-5, with D perhaps TRBD2 (6 bases). Germline V CDR1 and CDR2: SSHAT, FNYEAQ (reference sequence). This CDR3 is 14 amino acids long. The CDR3 region is CASSLGGAKETQYF. In nucleotides, the CDR3 is TGTGCTAGCAGCCTAGGAGGGGCCAAAGAGACCCAGTACTTC.

This clone was recorded a few times. The CDR3 DNA sequence: TGTGCCAGCAGCCAAGATCGAGAAGGAAGGAGTGAAAAACTGTTTTTT. Amino acids: CASSQDREGRSEKLFF. This rearrangement joins TRBV4-2 to TRBJ1-4; D unclear. Deletions cut 0 bases from V and 7 bases from J, with 15 bases between. Germline lookup yields CDR1 LGHNA and CDR2 YNFKEQ. This CDR3 region has 16 residues.